The following is a T cell receptor beta chain sequence with its context. This record belongs to a study of control samples from healthy donors and cancer patients. Clones were sequenced by immunoSEQ multiplex PCR, and TCRdb holds only the in-frame ones, with some missing. The sample shows 120,000 to 150,000 clones, roughly 89% of them seen only once. Germline loops: CDR1 SGHKS, CDR2 YYEKEE (reference sequence). V was shortened by 0 bases and J by 3 bases, with 7 bases between the two germline ends. This CDR3 has 14 residues. This chain joins TRBV5-5 and TRBJ1-5; D perhaps matches TRBD1 (5 bases). This clonotype was obtained from a man aged 30-40 years in good health. The sample was blood. The CDR3 DNA follows: TGTGCCAGCAGCTTGGCAGGGATCAATCAGCCCCAGCATTTT. Protein product: CASSLAGINQPQHF.